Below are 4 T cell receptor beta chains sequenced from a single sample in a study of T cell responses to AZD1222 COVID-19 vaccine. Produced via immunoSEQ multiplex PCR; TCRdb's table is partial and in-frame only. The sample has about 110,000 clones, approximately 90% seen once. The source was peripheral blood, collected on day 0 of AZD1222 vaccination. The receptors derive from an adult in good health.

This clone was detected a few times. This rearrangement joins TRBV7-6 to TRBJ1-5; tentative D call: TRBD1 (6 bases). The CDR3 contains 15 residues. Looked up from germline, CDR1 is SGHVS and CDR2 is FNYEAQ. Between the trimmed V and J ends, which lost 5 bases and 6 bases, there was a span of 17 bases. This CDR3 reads CASSPNAGAGQPQHF. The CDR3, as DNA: TGTGCCAGCAGCCCCAATGCGGGGGCAGGTCAGCCCCAGCATTTT.

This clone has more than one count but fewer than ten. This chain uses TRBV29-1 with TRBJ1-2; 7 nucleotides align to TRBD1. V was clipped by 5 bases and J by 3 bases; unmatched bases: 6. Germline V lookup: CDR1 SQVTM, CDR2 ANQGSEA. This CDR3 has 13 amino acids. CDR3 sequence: CSVTGAMDYGYTF. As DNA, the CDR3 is TGCAGCGTTACAGGGGCGATGGACTATGGCTACACCTTC.

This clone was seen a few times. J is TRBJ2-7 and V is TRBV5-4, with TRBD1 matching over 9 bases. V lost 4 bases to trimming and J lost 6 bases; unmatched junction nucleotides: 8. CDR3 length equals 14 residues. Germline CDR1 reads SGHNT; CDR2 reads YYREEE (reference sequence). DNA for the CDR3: TGTGCCAGCAGCACCGGGACAGGGATGTTCGAGCAGTACTTC. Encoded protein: CASSTGTGMFEQYF.

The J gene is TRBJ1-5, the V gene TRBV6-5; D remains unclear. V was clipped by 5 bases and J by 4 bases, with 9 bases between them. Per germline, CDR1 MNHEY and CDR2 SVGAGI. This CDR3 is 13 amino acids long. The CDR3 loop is CASSREENQPQHF. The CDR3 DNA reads TGTGCCAGCAGTAGGGAAGAGAATCAGCCCCAGCATTTT.